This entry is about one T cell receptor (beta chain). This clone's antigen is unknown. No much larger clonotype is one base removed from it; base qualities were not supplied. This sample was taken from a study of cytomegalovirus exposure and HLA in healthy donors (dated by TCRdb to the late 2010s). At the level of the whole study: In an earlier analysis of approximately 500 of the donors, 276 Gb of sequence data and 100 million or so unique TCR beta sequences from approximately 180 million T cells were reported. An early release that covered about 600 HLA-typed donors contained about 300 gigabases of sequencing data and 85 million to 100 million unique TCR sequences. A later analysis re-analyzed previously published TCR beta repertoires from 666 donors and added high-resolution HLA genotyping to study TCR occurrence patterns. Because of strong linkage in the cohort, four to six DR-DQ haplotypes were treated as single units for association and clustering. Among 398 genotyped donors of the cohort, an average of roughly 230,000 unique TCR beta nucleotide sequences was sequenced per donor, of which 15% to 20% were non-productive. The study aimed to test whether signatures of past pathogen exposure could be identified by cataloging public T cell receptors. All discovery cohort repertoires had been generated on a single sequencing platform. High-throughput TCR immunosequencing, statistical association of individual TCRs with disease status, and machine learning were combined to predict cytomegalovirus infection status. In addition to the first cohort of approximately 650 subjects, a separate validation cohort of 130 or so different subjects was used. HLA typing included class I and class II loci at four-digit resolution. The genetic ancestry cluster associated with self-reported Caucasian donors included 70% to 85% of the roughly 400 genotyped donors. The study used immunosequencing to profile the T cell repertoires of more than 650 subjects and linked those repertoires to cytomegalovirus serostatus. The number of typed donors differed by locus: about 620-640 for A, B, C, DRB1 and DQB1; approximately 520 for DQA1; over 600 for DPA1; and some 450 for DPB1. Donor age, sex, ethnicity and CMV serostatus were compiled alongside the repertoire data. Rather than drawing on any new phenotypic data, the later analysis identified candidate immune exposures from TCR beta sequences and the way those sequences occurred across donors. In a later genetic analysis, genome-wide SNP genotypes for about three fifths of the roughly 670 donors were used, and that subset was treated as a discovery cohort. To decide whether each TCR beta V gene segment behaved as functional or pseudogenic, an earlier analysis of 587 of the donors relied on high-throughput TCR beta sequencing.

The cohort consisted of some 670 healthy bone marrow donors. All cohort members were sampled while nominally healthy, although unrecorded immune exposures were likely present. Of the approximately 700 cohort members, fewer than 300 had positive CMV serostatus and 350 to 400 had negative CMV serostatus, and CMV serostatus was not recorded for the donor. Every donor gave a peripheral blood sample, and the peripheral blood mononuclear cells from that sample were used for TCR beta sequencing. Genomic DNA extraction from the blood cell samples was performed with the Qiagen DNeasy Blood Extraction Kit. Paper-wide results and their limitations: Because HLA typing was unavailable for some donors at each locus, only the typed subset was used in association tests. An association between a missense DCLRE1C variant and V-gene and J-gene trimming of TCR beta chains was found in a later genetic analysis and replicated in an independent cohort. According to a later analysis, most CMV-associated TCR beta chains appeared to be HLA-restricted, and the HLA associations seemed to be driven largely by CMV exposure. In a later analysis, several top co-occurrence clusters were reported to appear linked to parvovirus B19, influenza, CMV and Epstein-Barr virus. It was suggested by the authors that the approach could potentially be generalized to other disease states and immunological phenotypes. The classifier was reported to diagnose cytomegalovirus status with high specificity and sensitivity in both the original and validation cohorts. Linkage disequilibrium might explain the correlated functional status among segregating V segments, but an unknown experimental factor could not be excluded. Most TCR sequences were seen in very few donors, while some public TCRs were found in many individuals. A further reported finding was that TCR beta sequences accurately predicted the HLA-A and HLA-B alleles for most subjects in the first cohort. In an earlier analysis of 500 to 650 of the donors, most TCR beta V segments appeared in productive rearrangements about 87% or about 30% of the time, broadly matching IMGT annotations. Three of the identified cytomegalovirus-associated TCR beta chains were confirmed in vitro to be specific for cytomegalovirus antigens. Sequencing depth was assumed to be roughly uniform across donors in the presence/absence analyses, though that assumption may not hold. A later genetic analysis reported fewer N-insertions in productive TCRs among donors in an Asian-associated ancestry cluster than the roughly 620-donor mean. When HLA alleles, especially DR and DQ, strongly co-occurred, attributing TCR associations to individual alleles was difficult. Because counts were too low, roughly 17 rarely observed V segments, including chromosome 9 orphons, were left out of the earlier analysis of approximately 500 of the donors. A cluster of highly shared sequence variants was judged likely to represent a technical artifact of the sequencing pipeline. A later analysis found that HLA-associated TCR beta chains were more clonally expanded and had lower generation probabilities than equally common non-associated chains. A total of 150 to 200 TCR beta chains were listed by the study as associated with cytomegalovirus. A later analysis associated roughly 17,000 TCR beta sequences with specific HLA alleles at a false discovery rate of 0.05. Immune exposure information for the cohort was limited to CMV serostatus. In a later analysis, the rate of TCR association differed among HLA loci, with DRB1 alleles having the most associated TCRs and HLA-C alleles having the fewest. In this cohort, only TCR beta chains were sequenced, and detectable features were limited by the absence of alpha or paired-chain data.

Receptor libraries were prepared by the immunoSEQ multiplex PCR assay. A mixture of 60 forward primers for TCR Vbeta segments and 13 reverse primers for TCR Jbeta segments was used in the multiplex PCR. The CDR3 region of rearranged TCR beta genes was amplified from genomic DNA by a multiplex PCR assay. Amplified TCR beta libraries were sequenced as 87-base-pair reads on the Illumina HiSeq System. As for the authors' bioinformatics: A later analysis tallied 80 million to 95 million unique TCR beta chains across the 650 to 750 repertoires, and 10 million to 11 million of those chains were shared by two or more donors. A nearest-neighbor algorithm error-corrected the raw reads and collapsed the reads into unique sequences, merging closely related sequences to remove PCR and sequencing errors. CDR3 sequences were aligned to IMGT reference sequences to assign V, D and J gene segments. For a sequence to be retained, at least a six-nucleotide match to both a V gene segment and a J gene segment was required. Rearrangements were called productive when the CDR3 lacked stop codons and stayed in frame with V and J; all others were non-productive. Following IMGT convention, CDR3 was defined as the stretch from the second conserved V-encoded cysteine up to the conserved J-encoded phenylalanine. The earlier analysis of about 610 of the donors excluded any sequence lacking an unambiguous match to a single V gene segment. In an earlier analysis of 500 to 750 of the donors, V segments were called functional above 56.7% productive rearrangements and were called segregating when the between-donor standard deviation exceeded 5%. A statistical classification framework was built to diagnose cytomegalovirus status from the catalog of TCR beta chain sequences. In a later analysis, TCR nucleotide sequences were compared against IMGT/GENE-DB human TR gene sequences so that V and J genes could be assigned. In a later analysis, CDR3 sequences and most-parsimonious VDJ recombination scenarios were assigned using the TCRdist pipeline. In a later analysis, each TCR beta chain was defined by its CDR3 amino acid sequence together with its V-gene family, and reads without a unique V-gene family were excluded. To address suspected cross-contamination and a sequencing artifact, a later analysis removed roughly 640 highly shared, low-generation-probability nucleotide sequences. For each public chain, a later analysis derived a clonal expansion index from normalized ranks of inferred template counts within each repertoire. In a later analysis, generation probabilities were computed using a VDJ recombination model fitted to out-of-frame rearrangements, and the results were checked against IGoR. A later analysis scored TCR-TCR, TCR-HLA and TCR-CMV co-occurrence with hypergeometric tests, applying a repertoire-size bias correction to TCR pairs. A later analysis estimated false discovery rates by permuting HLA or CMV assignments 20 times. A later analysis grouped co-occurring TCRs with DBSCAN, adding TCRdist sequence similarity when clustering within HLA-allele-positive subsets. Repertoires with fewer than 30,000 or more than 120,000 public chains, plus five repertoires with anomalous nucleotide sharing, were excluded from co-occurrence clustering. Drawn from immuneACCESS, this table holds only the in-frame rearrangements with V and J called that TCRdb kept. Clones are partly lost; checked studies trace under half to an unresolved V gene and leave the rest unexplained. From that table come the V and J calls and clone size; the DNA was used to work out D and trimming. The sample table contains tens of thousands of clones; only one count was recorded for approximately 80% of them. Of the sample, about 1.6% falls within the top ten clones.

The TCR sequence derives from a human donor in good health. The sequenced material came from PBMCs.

The bases are TGTGCCAGCAGCTTCTACACCGGGGAGCTGTTTTTT. It encodes CASSFYTGELFF. The chain links TRBV7-3 with TRBJ2-2, with the D gene call left open. Trimming takes 3 bases from V and 3 bases from J, and the germline ends sit 2 bases apart. Taken from cysteine to phenylalanine, the CDR3 has 12 residues. Only CDR3 DNA is held: 36 bases, read in frame from base 1. CDR1 SGHTA and CDR2 FQGTGA are derived from the germline V gene.